This T cell receptor beta chain was identified during a study of T cells in Graves' hyperthyroidism and ophthalmopathy. RNA transcripts provided the source from which TCR beta CDR3 regions were amplified. HTBI primers drove first-round RT-PCR of the TCR CDR3. TCRdb itself ran the multiplex PCR reads through MiXCR, one entry per CDR3 protein. The top ten clones hold about 73% of a sample with hundreds of thousands of distinct CDR3 sequences, 20% to 25% of them seen once. In its sample, this clonotype was seen many times. Losses at the gene ends were 1 base for V and 8 bases for J; bases not matched to a gene: 5. This CDR3 spans 17 amino acids. Germline V gene lookup returns CDR1 SGHVS and CDR2 FQNEAQ.

This chain joins TRBV7-8 and TRBJ2-1; the match to TRBD2 covers 16 bases. Sequencing used blood. This clonotype was sampled from a man in his fifties with Graves' hyperthyroidism. The CDR3 here is CASSLGLGLAGGYEQFF. CDR3 DNA sequence: TGTGCCAGCAGCTTAGGCTTGGGACTAGCGGGAGGGTATGAGCAGTTCTTC.